These 21 T cell receptor beta chains share one sample of origin, sequenced in a study of a mutant IDH1 vaccine in newly diagnosed glioma. Here immunoSEQ multiplex PCR was the method, and the copy in TCRdb shows in-frame clones only, minus some. The sample has roughly 130,000 clones; about four fifths are singletons. No antigen is known for these receptors. Time point meaning: week 11, during vaccination. Each dose delivered 300 ug of mutant IDH1 20-mer peptide subcutaneously with imiquimod. Sample: PBMCs, taken from a glioma patient whose treatment included an IDH1 peptide vaccine. Receptors were obtained from a man in his forties with glioma.

V gene TRBV15 combines with J gene TRBJ2-7, with 8 bases matching TRBD1. With V trimmed by 7 bases and J by 1 base, 9 bases remained unmatched. Germline lookup yields CDR1 LNHNV and CDR2 YYDKDF (reference sequence). The CDR3 covers 15 residues. The CDR3 bases are TGTGCCACCACCAACGACAGGGGCCGGTCCTACGAGCAGTACTTC. This sequence encodes CATTNDRGRSYEQYF.

To note about this clone: Sequence at one end of the junction differs from germline and may be a read error. The V gene is TRBV7-7, the J gene TRBJ2-3; no reliable D call. This CDR3 is 12 amino acids long. Germline values: CDR1 SSHAT, CDR2 FNYEAQ (reference sequence). CDR3 sequence (DNA): TGTGCTAGCAGCTTAGCTCCAGATACGCAGTATTTT. Protein product: CASSLAPDTQYF.

This sequence joins TRBV6-1 and TRBJ2-7, with TRBD1 as a possible D gene (5 bases). The germline V and J ends were trimmed by 1 base and 3 bases, with 22 bases remaining between them. CDR3 length: 18 amino acids. Germline V lookup: CDR1 MNHNS, CDR2 SASEGT. Here the CDR3 reads CASSEGRAPRTRDYEQYF. For the CDR3, the DNA is TGTGCCAGCAGTGAAGGCAGGGCCCCGAGAACTCGCGACTACGAGCAGTACTTC.

The rearrangement links TRBV7-6 to TRBJ2-7; the match to TRBD1 covers 10 bases. CDR3 size: 14 residues. Germline assignment: CDR1 SGHVS and CDR2 FNYEAQ. V trimming: 6 bases; J trimming: 5 bases; junction bases outside the gene matches: 7. CDR3 sequence: CASSLGTGEDEQYF. CDR3 nucleotides: TGTGCCAGCAGTCTCGGGACAGGGGAAGACGAGCAGTACTTC.

This clone was seen only a few times. The chain links TRBV28 to TRBJ2-7, with D maybe TRBD1 (7 bases). Germline CDR1 is MDHEN and CDR2 is SYDVKM. Deletions cut 11 bases from V and 2 bases from J, with 19 bases between. This CDR3 comprises 14 residues. CDR3 sequence (DNA): TGTGCCGGGGGGACAGCTCGATCCACCTACGAGCAGTACTTC. Translated: CAGGTARSTYEQYF.

V usage is TRBV19 and J usage is TRBJ1-2; D unresolved. CDR1 and CDR2 from the germline V gene are LNHDA and SQIVND (reference sequence). The CDR3 contains 14 residues. Trimming removed 9 bases from V and 0 bases from J, with 14 bases in between. The CDR3 reads CASRRGITNYGYTF. The CDR3 DNA follows: TGTGCCAGCAGACGAGGGATCACTAACTATGGCTACACCTTC. The entire variable domain, with the rest obtained from reference TRBV19 and TRBJ1-2, is as follows: DGGITQSPKYLFRKEGQNVTLSCEQNLNHDAMYWYRQDPGQGLRLIYYSQIVNDFQKGDIAEGYSVSREKKESFPLTVTSAQKNPTAFYLCASRRGITNYGYTFGSGTRLTVV.

The chain uses TRBV9 and TRBJ2-5; D gene uncertain. The CDR3 has 14 amino acids. Trimming stripped 0 bases from V and 0 bases from J, with 6 bases between. Germline CDR1 SGDLS, CDR2 YYNGEE. The CDR3, as DNA: TGTGCCAGCAGCGTAGGGGGAAACCAAGAGACCCAGTACTTC. Encoded protein: CASSVGGNQETQYF.

This clone was picked up one time. This chain links TRBV7-2 with TRBJ2-5; perhaps D is TRBD1 or TRBD2 (5 bases each). V was pared by 7 bases and J by 1 base, with 13 bases between. This CDR3 has 14 amino acids. The germline V gene encodes CDR1 SGHTA and CDR2 FQGNSA. DNA for the CDR3: TGTGCCAGCAAGAAGGGACGGCCCCAAGAGACCCAGTACTTC. Its translation is CASKKGRPQETQYF.

This clone was found a few times. The germline gene is not matched at one end of the junction; a read error may be the cause. V and J are TRBV7-7 and TRBJ1-5; no definite D call. The germline V gene encodes CDR1 SSHAT and CDR2 FNYEAQ (reference sequence). The CDR3 sequence is 15 residues long. For the CDR3, the DNA is TGTGCTAGCAACGCACACGGCAGGAACAATCAGCCCCAGCATTTT. This gives the protein CASNAHGRNNQPQHF.

CDR3 coding DNA: TGTGCCAGCAGCCCCCCCGGGCGGACCTCTGGAAACACCATATATTTT. Translating it yields CASSPPGRTSGNTIYF. The rearrangement joins TRBV7-2 to TRBJ1-3; D remains ambiguous. Germline CDR1 and CDR2: SGHTA and FQGNSA. The CDR3 covers 16 residues. Trimming took 5 bases from V and 0 from J, leaving 14 bases between them.

V gene TRBV2 combines with J gene TRBJ2-7, with D possibly being TRBD2 (6 bases). Trimming removed 8 bases from V and 9 bases from J, with 26 bases in between. Germline-derived CDR1 and CDR2 are SNHLY and FYNNEI. The CDR3 consists of 15 residues. CDR3 DNA: TGTGCCAGCGGAACGCCGGGACTGGGAAAGGGTTGGCAGTACTTC. As protein: CASGTPGLGKGWQYF. The entire variable domain, with the rest obtained from reference TRBV2 and TRBJ2-7, is as follows: EPEVTQTPSHQVTQMGQEVILRCVPISNHLYFYWYRQILGQKVEFLVSFYNNEISEKSEIFDDQFSVERPDGSNFTLKIRSTKLEDSAMYFCASGTPGLGKGWQYFGPGTRLTVT.

V and J are TRBV25-1 and TRBJ1-4; D may be TRBD1 (5 bases). V was trimmed by 2 bases and J by 4 bases, leaving 8 bases between them. This CDR3 contains 14 residues. Germline assignment: CDR1 MGHDK and CDR2 SYGVNS. The CDR3 reads CASSEGTVNEKLFF. CDR3 nucleotides: TGTGCCAGCAGTGAAGGGACGGTTAATGAAAAACTGTTTTTT.

A remark on this clone: The junction departs from germline at one end; a sequencing error may be responsible. The chain uses TRBV7-7 and TRBJ2-2; TRBD1 agrees at 10 bases. This CDR3 contains 19 residues. Germline values: CDR1 SSHAT, CDR2 FNYEAQ (reference sequence). DNA of the CDR3: TGTGCTAGCAGCTTGAGCCCCGGGGGACAGGGGCGCGGCACCGGGGAGCTGTTTTTT. Translating gives CASSLSPGGQGRGTGELFF.

The CDR3 loop reads CASSLSGGRESYNEQFF. The CDR3 coding sequence is TGTGCCAGCAGTTTATCGGGCGGGAGGGAGTCCTACAATGAGCAGTTCTTC. The chain has TRBV27 and TRBJ2-1; 9 nucleotides agree with TRBD2. Trimming cost V 0 bases and J 1 base; bases outside gene matches: 4. The CDR3 totals 17 residues. Germline CDR1 MNHEY, CDR2 SMNVEV (reference sequence).

The chain is built from TRBV28 and TRBJ2-1; no clear D. V was pared by 5 bases and J by 9 bases, with 8 bases between. Germline V gene sequence: CDR1 MDHEN, CDR2 SYDVKM. This CDR3 has 11 amino acids. The CDR3, as DNA: TGTGCCAGCAGTCTGCCCGGTGAGCAGTTCTTC. Its translation is CASSLPGEQFF.

In its sample, this clone was seen once. This chain uses TRBV7-6 with TRBJ2-7; TRBD1 matches 8 bases. Germline CDR1 reads SGHVS; CDR2 reads FNYEAQ. V lost 2 bases to trimming and J lost 3 bases; unmatched junction nucleotides: 15. The CDR3 length is 18 residues. DNA of the CDR3: TGTGCCAGCAGCTTATTTCAACCCCGTCGGACAGGGTACTACGAGCAGTACTTC. It is translated as CASSLFQPRRTGYYEQYF. The full variable domain, completed using reference TRBV7-6 and TRBJ2-7, is GAGVSQSPRYKVTKRGQDVALRCDPISGHVSLYWYRQALGQGPEFLTYFNYEAQQDKSGLPNDRFSAERPEGSISTLTIQRTEQRDSAMYRCASSLFQPRRTGYYEQYFGPGTRLTVT.

This chain uses TRBV7-2 with TRBJ2-3; possibly TRBD1 or TRBD2 for D (5 bases each). There are 15 residues in the CDR3. Germline V gene lookup returns CDR1 SGHTA and CDR2 FQGNSA. Trimming left V 5 bases short and J 3 bases short, with 15 bases between. Here the CDR3 reads CASSTGPGETDTQYF. The CDR3 DNA reads TGTGCCAGCAGCACAGGACCCGGGGAAACAGATACGCAGTATTTT.

The J gene is TRBJ1-4, the V gene TRBV5-5; D possibly corresponds to TRBD1 (6 bases). Germline CDR1 reads SGHKS; CDR2 reads YYEKEE (reference sequence). The germline V and J ends were trimmed by 7 bases and 4 bases, with 20 bases remaining between them. The CDR3 runs to 16 residues. CDR3 region: CASGNTPGHINEKLFF. The CDR3 nucleotides are TGTGCCAGCGGTAATACCCCGGGACACATTAATGAAAAACTGTTTTTT.

This clone was seen more than once but under ten times. J is TRBJ1-1 and V is TRBV19; tentative D call: TRBD1 (6 bases). V was cut by 6 bases and J by 6 bases, with 17 bases left in between. The CDR3 extends over 14 amino acids. Germline V gene sequence: CDR1 LNHDA, CDR2 SQIVND (reference sequence). The CDR3, as DNA: TGTGCCAGTAGATCTGGGGGGGCGATGGCTGAAGCTTTCTTT. Residues: CASRSGGAMAEAFF.

Note on this clone: Other DNA sequences from this sample encode an identical CDR3 as well. The chain employs TRBV9 and TRBJ2-3; D uncertain. With 0 bases removed from V and 2 bases from J, the gap between germline ends came to 4 bases. The CDR3 contains 13 residues. CDR1 and CDR2 (germline): SGDLS, YYNGEE. The CDR3 nucleotides are TGTGCCAGCAGCGTAGGACCCACAGATACGCAGTATTTT. Translated, it gives CASSVGPTDTQYF.

The chain joins TRBV6-1 to TRBJ1-5; D is possibly TRBD1 (6 bases). V was cut by 2 bases and J by 5 bases, with 16 bases left in between. The CDR3 length is 16 residues. In germline, CDR1 is MNHNS, CDR2 SASEGT. CDR3 nucleotides: TGTGCCAGCAGTGAAAGGAGCAGGGGAGAGGATCAGCCCCAGCATTTT. Encoded protein: CASSERSRGEDQPQHF.